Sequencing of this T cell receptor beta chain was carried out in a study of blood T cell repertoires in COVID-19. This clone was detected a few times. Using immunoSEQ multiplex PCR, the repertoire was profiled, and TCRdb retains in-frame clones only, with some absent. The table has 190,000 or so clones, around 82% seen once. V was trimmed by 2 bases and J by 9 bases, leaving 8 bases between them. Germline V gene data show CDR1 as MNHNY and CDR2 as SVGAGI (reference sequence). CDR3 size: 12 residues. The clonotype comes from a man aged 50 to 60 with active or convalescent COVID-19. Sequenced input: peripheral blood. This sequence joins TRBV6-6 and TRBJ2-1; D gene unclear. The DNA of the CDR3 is TGTGCCAGCAGTTACGCGATGGTTGAGCAGTTCTTC. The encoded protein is CASSYAMVEQFF.